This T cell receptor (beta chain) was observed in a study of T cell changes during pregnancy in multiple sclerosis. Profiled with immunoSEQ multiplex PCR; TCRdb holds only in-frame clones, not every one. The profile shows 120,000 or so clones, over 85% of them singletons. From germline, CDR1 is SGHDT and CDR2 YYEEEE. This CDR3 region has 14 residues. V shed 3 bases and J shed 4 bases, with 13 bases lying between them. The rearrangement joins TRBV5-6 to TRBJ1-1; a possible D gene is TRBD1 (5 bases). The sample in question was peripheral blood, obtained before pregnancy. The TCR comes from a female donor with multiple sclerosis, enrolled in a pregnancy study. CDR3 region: CASSSRGKGTEAFF. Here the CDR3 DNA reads TGTGCCAGCAGCTCAAGGGGAAAGGGCACTGAAGCTTTCTTT.